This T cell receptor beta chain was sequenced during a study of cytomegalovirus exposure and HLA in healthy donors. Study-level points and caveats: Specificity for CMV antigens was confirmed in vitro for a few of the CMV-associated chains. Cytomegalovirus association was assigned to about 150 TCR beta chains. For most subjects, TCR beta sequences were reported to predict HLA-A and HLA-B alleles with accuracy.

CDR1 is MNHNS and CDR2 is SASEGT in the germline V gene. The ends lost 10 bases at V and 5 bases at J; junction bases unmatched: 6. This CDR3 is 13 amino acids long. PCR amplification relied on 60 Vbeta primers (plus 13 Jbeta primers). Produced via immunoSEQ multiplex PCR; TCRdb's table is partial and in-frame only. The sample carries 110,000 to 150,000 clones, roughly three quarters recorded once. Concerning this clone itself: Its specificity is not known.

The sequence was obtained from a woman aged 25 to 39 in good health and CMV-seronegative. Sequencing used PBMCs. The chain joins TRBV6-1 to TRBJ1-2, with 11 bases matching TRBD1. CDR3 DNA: TGTGCCATCCCGGGACAGGGGGAGTATGGCTACACCTTC. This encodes CAIPGQGEYGYTF.